Included here is one T cell receptor (beta chain) sequence, with context. The antigen is not known. Sequenced by immunoSEQ multiplex PCR; TCRdb stores in-frame clones only, minus some. The table records 2,500,000 or so clones, roughly 93% of them present only once. This sample is part of a study of shared clonotypes between healthy human individuals. Regarding the study as a whole: Estimated richness was generally greater in naive than memory subsets.

The germline CDR1 and CDR2 sequences are GTSNPN and SVGIG (reference sequence). Trimming pared 0 bases from V and 1 base from J, leaving 16 bases between. The CDR3 is 17 amino acids. The chain employs TRBV30 and TRBJ1-3, with unresolved D. Sequencing used naive CD4+ T cells from PBMCs. Noted subset: CD45RA+ positively selected. This TCR was sampled from a man aged 18 to 30 in good health. Some clones in this sample may be carry-over from other donors' samples. CDR3 in DNA: TGTGCCTGGAGTGTAGCCCCGCGGGTGGGATCTGGAAACACCATATATTTT. Translated, it gives CAWSVAPRVGSGNTIYF.